The table lists the clone carrying this T cell receptor beta chain with a few counts. Antigen: not known. The data stem from a study of cytomegalovirus exposure and HLA in healthy donors. This CDR3 is built from 15 residues. J lost 8 bases, V lost 4 bases, and 11 bases had no gene match. Per the germline V gene, CDR1 is SGDLS and CDR2 is YYNGEE. Study-level findings and limits: One variant, a missense change in DCLRE1C, was linked in a later analysis to TCR beta V- and J-gene trimming. There were several of the most significant clusters that appeared linked to common viral pathogens in a later analysis. Cytomegalovirus status was reportedly diagnosed by the classifier with high sensitivity and specificity.

The primer mix had 60 Vbeta and 13 Jbeta primers. Some clones are missing from TCRdb's copy, which holds only in-frame ones; the method was immunoSEQ multiplex PCR. The table records about 65,000 clones, over 50% of them present only once. V gene TRBV9 combines with J gene TRBJ2-1, with TRBD2 matching 8 bases. The source material was PBMCs. The TCR sequence derives from a man aged 30 to 39 in good health and CMV-seronegative. The DNA for the CDR3 is TGTGCCAGCAGCCTCTCTGGGACGGGGGGGCATGAGCAGTTCTTC. As protein: CASSLSGTGGHEQFF.